The clone carrying this T cell receptor beta chain has more than one count but fewer than ten. Its antigen is as yet unknown. This sample stems from a study of beta chain features in type 1 diabetes. Study conclusions and caveats: Researchers reported that naive, central memory and Treg TCRB repertoires appeared more similar in patients than in healthy donors.

This CDR3 is 14 amino acids long. CDR1 and CDR2 (germline): SSHAT, FNYEAQ (reference sequence). V shed 3 bases and J 3 bases; nucleotides not matched to a gene: 2. Of the isolated RNA, all was reverse transcribed, and so the sequenced material was expressed TCRB transcripts. This table comes from immunoSEQ multiplex PCR, and its TCRdb copy is limited to in-frame clones, with some not included. The profile shows 150,000 or so clones, approximately 9.2% of them singletons. This sequence was found in a man aged 18 to 29 in good health. The gene calls are TRBV7-7 and TRBJ2-1, with 7 bases that match TRBD1. Material for sequencing was central memory CD4+ T cells from blood. The CDR3 spells CASSLRTGYNEQFF. The CDR3 DNA reads TGTGCCAGCAGCTTGAGGACAGGCTACAATGAGCAGTTCTTC.